The 20 T cell receptor beta chains below all came from one sample that was sequenced in a study of blood T cell repertoires in COVID-19. TCRdb's table, derived via immunoSEQ multiplex PCR, lists solely in-frame clones and lacks some. This table has about 190,000 clones, roughly 80% appearing once. The sequencing sample was made of peripheral blood. The source is a woman in her forties or fifties with acute or convalescent COVID-19.

The chain carries TRBV5-1 and TRBJ1-1; 9 nucleotides agree with TRBD1. Trimming at V came to 2 bases and at J to 4 bases, leaving 12 bases not matched to a gene. The CDR3 sequence is 17 residues long. From germline, CDR1 is SGHRS and CDR2 YFSETQ. CDR3 protein: CASSLLGTGSWGTEAFF. The CDR3 DNA reads TGCGCCAGCAGCTTATTGGGGACAGGGAGTTGGGGCACTGAAGCTTTCTTT. The whole variable domain, filled in from reference TRBV5-1 and TRBJ1-1, reads KAGVTQTPRYLIKTRGQQVTLSCSPISGHRSVSWYQQTPGQGLQFLFEYFSETQRNKGNFPGRFSGRQFSNSRSEMNVSTLELGDSALYLCASSLLGTGSWGTEAFFGQGTRLTVV.

The V and J genes are TRBV7-9 and TRBJ1-2; D is possibly TRBD1 (6 bases). Trimming shortened V by 7 bases and J by 8 bases, and 20 bases separated the two germline ends. The CDR3 covers 14 residues. Germline V gene data show CDR1 as SEHNR and CDR2 as FQNEAQ (reference sequence). The CDR3 nucleotides are TGTGCCAGCACCCGTGATCTGGGGGCCTCCGGCTACACCTTC. Its protein product is CASTRDLGASGYTF.

The genes are TRBV12-3 or TRBV12-4 and TRBJ1-2; D gene ambiguous. CDR3 length: 11 residues. Trimming cost V 5 bases and J 8 bases, with 9 bases left between them. CDR3 sequence: CASSHSEGYTF. The CDR3 DNA reads as TGTGCCAGCAGTCACTCGGAGGGCTACACCTTC.

With regard to this clone: The junction shows a germline mismatch at one end, possibly a read error. The chain carries TRBV19 and TRBJ1-5; D is possibly TRBD1 (6 bases). This CDR3 contains 17 residues. Looked up from germline, CDR1 is LNHDA and CDR2 is SQIVND (reference sequence). CDR3 coding DNA: TGTGCCAGCAGTATGGGTTTTACAGGGAGCAGGAGTCAGCCCCAGCATTTT. The encoded protein is CASSMGFTGSRSQPQHF.

The chain has TRBV6-2 or TRBV6-3 and TRBJ1-1; D unclear. V lost 4 bases, J lost 1 base, and 7 bases lay in between. Germline V lookup: CDR1 MNHEY, CDR2 SVGEGT. The CDR3 sequence is 13 residues long. CDR3 amino acids: CASSFSQNTEAFF. CDR3 DNA: TGTGCCAGCAGTTTTTCCCAGAACACTGAAGCTTTCTTT.

The chain links TRBV21-1 to TRBJ2-3; the D call TRBD2 from the table was never checked on the DNA. TRBV21-1 is deemed a pseudogene. The CDR3 is 20 amino acids. CDR3 protein: CASSKALSGLAGAGTDTQYF. The DNA for the CDR3 is TGTGCCAGCAGCAAAGCGCTTTCGGGGTTAGCGGGAGCTGGCACAGATACGCAGTATTTT.

In DNA form, the CDR3 reads TGTGCCAGCAGTGAACAGTGGCCGCTGAACACTGAAGCTTTCTTT. Translation: CASSEQWPLNTEAFF. V usage is TRBV6-1 and J usage is TRBJ1-1, with D unclear. The germline CDR1 and CDR2 sequences are MNHNS and SASEGT. The CDR3 loop spans 15 amino acids. V was shortened by 2 bases and J by 0 bases, with 10 bases between the two germline ends.

The gene calls are TRBV6-4 and TRBJ2-3; 13 bases line up with TRBD2. The ends lost 3 bases at V and 5 bases at J; junction bases unmatched: 5. CDR1 is MRHNA, CDR2 SNTAGT, per germline. The length of the CDR3 is 16 residues. The CDR3 DNA reads TGTGCCAGCAGTGAGTACACTAGCGGGGGGGAAGATACGCAGTATTTT. Protein sequence: CASSEYTSGGEDTQYF.

This chain uses TRBV5-1 with TRBJ1-6, with D perhaps matching TRBD1 (5 bases). The CDR3 has 15 residues. The V gene lost 4 bases and the J gene lost 8 bases, with 16 bases spanning the gap. Germline CDR1 and CDR2: SGHRS and YFSETQ. The DNA for the CDR3 is TGCGCCAGCAGCCTCCCCGGGGGTCGGGATTCACCCCTCCACTTT. It is translated as CASSLPGGRDSPLHF.

J is TRBJ2-7 and V is TRBV9, with 10 bases that match TRBD1. From germline, CDR1 is SGDLS and CDR2 YYNGEE. The CDR3 sequence is 17 residues long. V lost 4 bases and J lost 6; bases outside the gene matches: 16. CDR3 sequence reads: CASSPLGVRTGGAEQYF. In DNA form, the CDR3 reads TGTGCCAGCAGCCCCTTAGGGGTAAGGACAGGGGGAGCCGAGCAGTACTTC.

The V call is TRBV6-5, the J call TRBJ1-1; the match to TRBD1 covers 7 bases. Germline-derived CDR1 and CDR2 are MNHEY and SVGAGI. CDR3 size: 14 residues. V gave up 6 bases and J gave up 4 bases; unmatched junction bases: 8. CDR3 coding DNA: TGTGCCAGCAGCCACCGGGACAGAGTCACTGAAGCTTTCTTT. This translates into CASSHRDRVTEAFF.

J is TRBJ1-4 and V is TRBV28; D remains ambiguous. The CDR3 has 15 residues. Trimming removed 6 bases at V and 7 bases at J, with 18 bases between. CDR1 is MDHEN and CDR2 is SYDVKM in the germline V gene. In DNA form, the CDR3 reads TGTGCCAGCAGGCGCGGTGAGCTCTTCGGTGAAAAACTGTTTTTT. It codes for CASRRGELFGEKLFF. The variable domain in full, completed from reference TRBV28 and TRBJ1-4, reads DVKVTQSSRYLVKRTGEKVFLECVQDMDHENMFWYRQDPGLGLRLIYFSYDVKMKEKGDIPEGYSVSREKKERFSLILESASTNQTSMYLCASRRGELFGEKLFFGSGTQLSVL.

This rearrangement joins TRBV30 to TRBJ2-1; 13 positions agree with TRBD2. Germline-derived CDR1 and CDR2 are GTSNPN and SVGIG (reference sequence). The CDR3 runs to 16 residues. The trim removed 4 bases at V and 7 bases at J, leaving 10 bases unmatched. The CDR3 sequence is CAWTLQLAGGLNEQFF. The CDR3 DNA reads TGTGCCTGGACCCTACAACTAGCGGGGGGGTTGAATGAGCAGTTCTTC.

V gene TRBV5-1 combines with J gene TRBJ2-1, with 7 bases aligning to TRBD1. V lost 0 bases and J lost 7; bases outside the gene matches: 7. CDR1 and CDR2 from the germline V gene are SGHRS and YFSETQ. CDR3 size: 15 residues. DNA of the CDR3: TGCGCCAGCAGCTTGGATGGGACAGCCCCTAATGAGCAGTTCTTC. Protein: CASSLDGTAPNEQFF.

V is TRBV9 and J is TRBJ1-2; D not resolved. Trimming removed 4 bases at V and 4 bases at J, with 17 bases between. The germline CDR1 and CDR2 sequences are SGDLS and YYNGEE. This CDR3 region has 15 residues. The CDR3 spells CASSPPDGKIYGYTF. As DNA, the CDR3 is TGTGCCAGCAGCCCCCCGGACGGGAAAATCTATGGCTACACCTTC.

The chain joins TRBV21-1 to TRBJ2-7; the table's TRBD1 call for D was not verified on the DNA. TRBV21-1 is a pseudogene segment. This CDR3 contains 17 residues. DNA of the CDR3: TGTGCCAGCAGCAAGAGAGGTGGGACACATAGCACCTACGAGCAGTACTTC. Translation gives CASSKRGGTHSTYEQYF.

CDR3 DNA sequence: TGCGCCAGCAGAGCGGGAGAGATGAACACCGGGGAGCTGTTTTTT. This sequence encodes CASRAGEMNTGELFF. The rearrangement joins TRBV10-2 to TRBJ2-2; 8 nucleotides agree with TRBD2. CDR1 WSHSY and CDR2 SAAADI come from the germline V gene. CDR3 length: 15 amino acids. V lost 6 bases, J lost 1 base, and 4 bases stayed unmatched.

The chain joins TRBV2 to TRBJ2-7; D not certain. V gave up 8 bases and J gave up 1 base, with 6 bases separating them. Germline V gene lookup returns CDR1 SNHLY and CDR2 FYNNEI. CDR3 length: 11 residues. The CDR3 DNA reads as TGTGCCAGCGTCCAGTCCTACGAGCAGTACTTC. Translated, it gives CASVQSYEQYF.

The chain employs TRBV6-2 or TRBV6-3 and TRBJ1-5; maybe TRBD1 (5 bases). Germline V gives CDR1 MNHEY, CDR2 SVGEGT. This CDR3 is built from 14 residues. Trimming took 5 bases from V and 6 from J, leaving 14 bases between them. The CDR3, as DNA: TGTGCCAGCAGTACCGGGACTATGGCTCAGCCCCAGCATTTT. Translated: CASSTGTMAQPQHF.

This clone appeared once. J is TRBJ1-4 and V is TRBV21-1; TRBD1 reflects the table's D call only, with no check against the DNA. TRBV21-1 is designated a pseudogene. The CDR3 contains 17 residues. The CDR3 DNA sequence: TGTGCCAGCAGCAAAGGAGGGGGCAGGGCCAACAATGAAAAACTGTTTTTT. It is translated as CASSKGGGRANNEKLFF.